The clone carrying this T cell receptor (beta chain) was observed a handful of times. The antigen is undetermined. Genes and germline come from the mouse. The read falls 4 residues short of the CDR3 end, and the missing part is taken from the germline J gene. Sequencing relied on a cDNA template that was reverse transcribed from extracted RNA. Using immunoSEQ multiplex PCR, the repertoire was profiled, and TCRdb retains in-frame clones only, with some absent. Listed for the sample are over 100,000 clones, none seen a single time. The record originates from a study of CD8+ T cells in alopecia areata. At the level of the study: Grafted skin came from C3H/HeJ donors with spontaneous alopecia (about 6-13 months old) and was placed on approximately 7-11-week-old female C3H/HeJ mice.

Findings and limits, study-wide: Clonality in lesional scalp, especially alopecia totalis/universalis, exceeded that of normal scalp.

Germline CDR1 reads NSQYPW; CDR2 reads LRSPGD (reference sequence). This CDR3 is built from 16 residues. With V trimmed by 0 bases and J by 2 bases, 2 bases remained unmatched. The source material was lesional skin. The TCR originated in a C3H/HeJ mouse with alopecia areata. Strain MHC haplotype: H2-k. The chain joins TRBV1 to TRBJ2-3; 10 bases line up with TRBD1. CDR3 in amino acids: CTCSAEGQGNAETLYF. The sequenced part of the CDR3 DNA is TGCACCTGCAGTGCAGAGGGACAGGGGAATGCAGAA. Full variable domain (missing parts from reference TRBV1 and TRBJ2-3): VTLLEQNPRWRLVPRGQAVNLRCILKNSQYPWMSWYQQDLQKQLQWLFTLRSPGDKEVKSLPGADYLATRVTDTELRLQVANMSQGRTLYCTCSAEGQGNAETLYFGSGTRLTVL.